The present T cell receptor (beta chain) was sequenced within a study of Ad26.COV2.S vaccination and SARS-CoV-2 variants. Study-wide background: This donor came from the COV1001 trial of Ad26.COV2.S.

The CDR3 length is 13 residues. V lost 1 base and J lost 5, with 9 bases in between. CDR1 is SGHTA and CDR2 is FQGNSA in the germline V gene. Profiling relied on immunoSEQ multiplex PCR, and the TCRdb table lists in-frame clones only, not all of them. Of 350,000 to 400,000 clones listed, about 88% were seen once; the top ten hold 3.5%. The treatment here: 15 to 20 received Ad26.COV2.S at low or high dose, single or two shots; 5 received placebo; per-sample allocation not given. All samples were drawn on day 63, counting from the first vaccine or placebo injection. The source is a person aged 18-60 years who received the Ad26.COV2.S COVID-19 vaccine or a placebo. The rearrangement joins TRBV7-2 to TRBJ2-7, with D unclear. Material: peripheral blood, obtained in a trial of Ad26.COV2.S vaccine versus placebo. For the CDR3, the DNA is TGTGCCAGCAGCTTAGGGGTGTCTGACGAGCAGTACTTC. Encoded protein: CASSLGVSDEQYF.